This section outlines one T cell receptor (beta chain) sequence together with its context. Its specificity is unknown. Sequenced by immunoSEQ multiplex PCR; TCRdb stores in-frame clones only, minus some. The profile shows about 2.2 million clones, approximately 92% of them singletons. This entry belongs to a study of shared clonotypes between healthy human individuals. Looking at the study overall: Samples came from two female and a few male donors aged 18 to 49.

It was CD45RO-negative cells, positively selected for CCR7, that made up naive CD8 cells, with terminally differentiated effector memory CD45RA+ cells excluded. Study outcomes and limitations: Clonotype sharing levels among donors were expected to vary with sequencing depth. Naive subsets generally exceeded memory subsets in estimated richness.

Germline V gene data show CDR1 as MNHNS and CDR2 as SASEGT. The CDR3 loop spans 19 amino acids. Losses at the gene ends were 3 bases for V and 2 bases for J; bases not matched to a gene: 14. The chain employs TRBV6-1 and TRBJ1-4, with 8 bases that match TRBD1. Sequencing input: naive CD8+ T cells from PBMCs. The clonotype was recovered from a young man in good health. Some clones in this sample may be carry-over from other donors' samples. Here the CDR3 DNA reads TGTGCCAGCAGTGAGGAGGACAGGGTTAGATTCTGGACTAATGAAAAACTGTTTTTT. As protein: CASSEEDRVRFWTNEKLFF.